This TCR beta chain was sequenced in a study of blood T cell repertoires in COVID-19 (dated by TCRdb to the early 2020s). About the full investigation: The collaborator samples originated in the United States, Italy and Spain and spanned the acute and convalescent phases of COVID-19. Sample metadata almost always included a de-identified subject ID, COVID-19 status, age in years and sex. The prospective study material was composed of cDNA or gDNA derived from T cells, B-cell-depleted T cells, or PBMCs. The repertoires were made available in a free public database intended to serve as a resource for research on the immune response to SARS-CoV-2. Samples came from the ongoing ImmuneRACE study (first 160 participants) plus 1,254 subjects from 6 global collaborators. Where available, HLA class I and class II types were obtained from metadata supplied by the sample provider rather than from assay-based typing. The dataset comprised deeply sampled blood TCRbeta repertoires from subjects exposed to, actively infected with, or recovered from COVID-19.

Samples from volunteer blood donors who had recovered from COVID-19 were contributed by a second Seattle source. Collaborating institutions collected whole blood in K2EDTA tubes following their own protocols. For TCRbeta analysis, collaborator samples were shipped as frozen whole blood, as isolated PBMCs, or as DNA extracted from either sample type. Study-level results and caveats: Clinical and demographic metadata were provided uncurated, with the amount varying by source and participant.

This clone was seen a single time. What antigen it recognizes has not been identified. It has no much larger one-base neighbor in the sample; base qualities were not kept. V lost 9 bases and J lost 4 bases, and the count of bases not matched to a germline gene is 10. The germline V gene (reference sequence) gives CDR1 as LNHDA and CDR2 as SQIVND. The CDR3 starts with the cysteine, ends with the phenylalanine, and has 14 residues. The retained sequence is limited to the CDR3, 42 bases, with the frame set at the first base. TCRbeta CDR3 regions were amplified from genomic DNA by means of the immunoSEQ Assay, a bias-controlled multiplex PCR. In the paper's pipeline: Nucleated cell counts per sample were estimated from amplification of reference gene primers within the assay. To quantify the absolute abundance of each unique TCRbeta CDR3 rearrangement, sequence reads were collapsed and filtered. For each sample, productive Simpson clonality was calculated as the square root of Simpson's diversity index over productive rearrangements. Entries here come from immuneACCESS through TCRdb and include only in-frame sequences with V and J called. Some clones fail to appear in such tables; in the studies checked, an unresolved V gene covers under half of the shortfall, and the cause of the remainder is unknown. The V and J calls and the clone size are those of that table, but D and trimming were determined from the DNA. The sample profile shows 200,000 or so clones; 84% of them were found once. The ten largest clones add up to roughly 5% of the sample.

The sample taken for sequencing was peripheral blood. The V and J segments used are TRBV19 and TRBJ1-2, and 8 junction bases match TRBD1. The TCR sequence derives from a woman in her sixties who had recovered from COVID-19. The nucleotide sequence is given as TGTGCCAGCAAGATTATCGGACAGGGCTATGGCTACACCTTC. It translates as CASKIIGQGYGYTF.